This T cell receptor beta chain was identified in a study of OX40 agonist ivuxolimab in advanced cancers. Across the whole study: Head and neck, renal cell, melanoma or hepatocellular carcinoma were the cancers that dose-escalation patients had. Study-wide points: CD4+ T cells averaged fewer expanded clones than CD8+ T cells.

Generated by immunoSEQ multiplex PCR, the TCRdb table keeps only in-frame clones and is missing some. The sample has around 20,000 clones, 88% seen once. For this clone: Its antigen remains unknown.

Trimming shortened V by 5 bases and J by 8 bases, and 15 bases separated the two germline ends. The germline V gene has CDR1 SGHDT and CDR2 YYEEEE. The CDR3 loop spans 13 amino acids. Systemic immunosuppression or a history of autoimmune disease excluded patients. Peripheral blood came from all dose cohorts at three timepoints. The chain carries TRBV5-6 and TRBJ2-3; a possible D gene is TRBD2 (5 bases). This clonotype originated in an adult with an advanced solid tumor such as melanoma, head and neck, liver or kidney cancer. The sequencing used CD4+ or CD8+ T cells sorted from blood, collected in a trial of the OX40 agonist ivuxolimab. CDR3 in amino acids: CASSPTRFPTQYF. The CDR3 DNA reads as TGTGCCAGCAGTCCTACTAGATTCCCTACGCAGTATTTT.